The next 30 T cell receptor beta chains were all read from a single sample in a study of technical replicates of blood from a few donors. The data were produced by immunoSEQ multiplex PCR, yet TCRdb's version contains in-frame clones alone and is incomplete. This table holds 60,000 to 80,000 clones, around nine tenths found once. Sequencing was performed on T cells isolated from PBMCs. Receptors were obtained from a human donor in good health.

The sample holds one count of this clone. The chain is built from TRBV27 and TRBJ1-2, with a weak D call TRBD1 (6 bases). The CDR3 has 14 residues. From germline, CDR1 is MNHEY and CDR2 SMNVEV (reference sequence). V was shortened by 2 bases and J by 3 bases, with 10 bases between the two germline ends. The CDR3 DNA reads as TGTGCCAGCAGTTTACGACAGGCCCACTATGGCTACACCTTC. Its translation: CASSLRQAHYGYTF.

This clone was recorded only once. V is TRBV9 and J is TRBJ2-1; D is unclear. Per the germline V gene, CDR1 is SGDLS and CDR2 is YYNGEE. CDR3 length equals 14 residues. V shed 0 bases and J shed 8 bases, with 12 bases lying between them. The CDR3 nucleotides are TGTGCCAGCAGCGTAGGTATAATAGTGGATGAGCAGTTCTTC. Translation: CASSVGIIVDEQFF.

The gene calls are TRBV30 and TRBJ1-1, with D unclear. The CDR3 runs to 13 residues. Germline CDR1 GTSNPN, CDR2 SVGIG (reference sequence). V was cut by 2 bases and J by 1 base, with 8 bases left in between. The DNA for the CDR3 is TGTGCCTGGAGTCGGCAGGCGAACACTGAAGCTTTCTTT. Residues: CAWSRQANTEAFF.

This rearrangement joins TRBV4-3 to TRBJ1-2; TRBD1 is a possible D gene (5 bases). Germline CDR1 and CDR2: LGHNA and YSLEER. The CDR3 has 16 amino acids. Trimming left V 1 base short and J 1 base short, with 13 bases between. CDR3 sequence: CASSQGLPGGNYGYTF. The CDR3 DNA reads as TGCGCCAGCAGCCAAGGCCTCCCGGGGGGTAACTATGGCTACACCTTC.

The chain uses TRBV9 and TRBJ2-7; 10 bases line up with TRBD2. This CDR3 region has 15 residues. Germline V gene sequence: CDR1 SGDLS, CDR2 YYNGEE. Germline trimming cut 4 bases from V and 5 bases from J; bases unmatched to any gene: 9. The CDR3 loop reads CASSPRTSGPDEQYF. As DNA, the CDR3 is TGTGCCAGCAGCCCTAGGACTAGCGGTCCGGACGAGCAGTACTTC.

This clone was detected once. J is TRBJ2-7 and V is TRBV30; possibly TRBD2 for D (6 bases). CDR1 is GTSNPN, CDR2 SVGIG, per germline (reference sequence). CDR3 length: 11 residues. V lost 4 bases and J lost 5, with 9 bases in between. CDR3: CAWNAGNEQYF. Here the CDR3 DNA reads TGTGCCTGGAACGCGGGAAACGAGCAGTACTTC.

The CDR3 region is CAWSVYREISDTQYF. The DNA of the CDR3 is TGTGCCTGGAGTGTCTATCGGGAGATTTCAGATACGCAGTATTTT. The chain carries TRBV30 and TRBJ2-3; perhaps TRBD2 as D (6 bases). The CDR3 extends over 15 amino acids. CDR1 is GTSNPN, CDR2 SVGIG, per germline (reference sequence). V was cut by 0 bases and J by 4 bases, with 14 bases left in between.

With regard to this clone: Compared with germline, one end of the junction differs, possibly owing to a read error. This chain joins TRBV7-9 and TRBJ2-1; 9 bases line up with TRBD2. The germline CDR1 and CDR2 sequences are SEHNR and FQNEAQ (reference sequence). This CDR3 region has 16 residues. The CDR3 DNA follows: TGTGCCAGCACCTTAATTAGCGGGAGCTCCTACAATGAGCAGTTCTTC. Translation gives CASTLISGSSYNEQFF.

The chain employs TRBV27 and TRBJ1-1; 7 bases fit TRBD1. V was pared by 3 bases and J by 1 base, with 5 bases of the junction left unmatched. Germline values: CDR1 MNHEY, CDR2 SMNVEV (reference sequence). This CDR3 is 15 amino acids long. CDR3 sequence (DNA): TGTGCCAGCAGTTTTTGGGACAGAAAGAACACTGAAGCTTTCTTT. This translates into CASSFWDRKNTEAFF.

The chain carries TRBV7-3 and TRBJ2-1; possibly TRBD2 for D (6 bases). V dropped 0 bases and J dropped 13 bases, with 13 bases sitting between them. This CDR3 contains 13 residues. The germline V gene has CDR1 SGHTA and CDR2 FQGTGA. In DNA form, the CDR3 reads TGTGCCAGCAGCTTAACGGTCCGGGAGTTCCAGTTCTTC. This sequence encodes CASSLTVREFQFF.

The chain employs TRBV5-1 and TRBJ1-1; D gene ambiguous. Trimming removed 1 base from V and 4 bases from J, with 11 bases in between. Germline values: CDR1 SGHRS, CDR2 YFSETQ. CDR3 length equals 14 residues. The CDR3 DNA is TGCGCCAGCAGCTTGTTCGGGGAAAGCACTGAAGCTTTCTTT. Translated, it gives CASSLFGESTEAFF.

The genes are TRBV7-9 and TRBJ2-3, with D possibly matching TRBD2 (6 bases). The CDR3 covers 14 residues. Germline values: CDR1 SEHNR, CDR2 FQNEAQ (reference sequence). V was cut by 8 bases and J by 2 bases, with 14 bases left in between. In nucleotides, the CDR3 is TGTGCCAGCTCTAGCGTGATTTCCACAGATACGCAGTATTTT. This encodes CASSSVISTDTQYF. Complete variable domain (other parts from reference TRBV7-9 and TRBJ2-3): DTGVSQNPRHKITKRGQNVTFRCDPISEHNRLYWYRQTLGQGPEFLTYFQNEAQLEKSRLLSDRFSAERPKGSFSTLEIQRTEQGDSAMYLCASSSVISTDTQYFGPGTRLTVL.

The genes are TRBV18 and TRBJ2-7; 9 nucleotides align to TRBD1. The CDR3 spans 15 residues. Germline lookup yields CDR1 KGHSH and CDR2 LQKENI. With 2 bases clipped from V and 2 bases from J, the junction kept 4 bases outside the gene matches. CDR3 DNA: TGTGCCAGCTCACCAGAACAGGGGGCTGCCTACGAGCAGTACTTC. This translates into CASSPEQGAAYEQYF.

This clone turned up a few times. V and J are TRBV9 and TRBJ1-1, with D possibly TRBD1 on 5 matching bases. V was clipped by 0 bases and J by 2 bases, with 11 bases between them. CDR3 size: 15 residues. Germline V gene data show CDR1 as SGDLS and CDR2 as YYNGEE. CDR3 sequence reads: CASSVGHRLNTEAFF. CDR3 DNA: TGTGCCAGCAGCGTAGGCCACAGGTTAAACACTGAAGCTTTCTTT.

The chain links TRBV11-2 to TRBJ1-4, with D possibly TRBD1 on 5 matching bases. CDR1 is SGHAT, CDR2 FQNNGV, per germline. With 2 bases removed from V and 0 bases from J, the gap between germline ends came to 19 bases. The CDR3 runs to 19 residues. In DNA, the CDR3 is TGTGCCAGCAGCTTACATCCCCTCGTGGGGGGGGCAACTAATGAAAAACTGTTTTTT. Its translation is CASSLHPLVGGATNEKLFF.

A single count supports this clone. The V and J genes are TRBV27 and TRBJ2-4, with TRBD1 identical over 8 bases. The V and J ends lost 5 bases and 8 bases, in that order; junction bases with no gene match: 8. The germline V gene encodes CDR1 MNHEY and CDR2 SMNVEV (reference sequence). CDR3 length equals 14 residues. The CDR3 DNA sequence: TGTGCCAGCAGTCCAGACAGGGGAAGGCACATTCAGTACTTC. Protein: CASSPDRGRHIQYF.

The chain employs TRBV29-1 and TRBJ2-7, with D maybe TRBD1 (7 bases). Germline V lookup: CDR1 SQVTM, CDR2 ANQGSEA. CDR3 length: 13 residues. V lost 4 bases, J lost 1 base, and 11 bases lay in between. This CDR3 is CSVAGGLSYEQYF. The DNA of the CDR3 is TGCAGCGTTGCAGGGGGACTTTCCTACGAGCAGTACTTC.

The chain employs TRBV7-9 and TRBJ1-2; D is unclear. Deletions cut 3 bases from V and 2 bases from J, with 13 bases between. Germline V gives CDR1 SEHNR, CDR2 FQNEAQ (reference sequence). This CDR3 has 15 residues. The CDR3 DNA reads TGTGCCAGCAGCTTCTCGGCGTCAGCGAACTATGGCTACACCTTC. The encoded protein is CASSFSASANYGYTF.

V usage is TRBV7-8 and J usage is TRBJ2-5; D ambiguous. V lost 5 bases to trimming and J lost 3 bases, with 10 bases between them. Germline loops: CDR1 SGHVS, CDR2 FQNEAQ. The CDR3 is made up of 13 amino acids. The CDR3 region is CASSKPEEETQYF. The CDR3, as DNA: TGTGCCAGCAGCAAACCAGAGGAAGAGACCCAGTACTTC.

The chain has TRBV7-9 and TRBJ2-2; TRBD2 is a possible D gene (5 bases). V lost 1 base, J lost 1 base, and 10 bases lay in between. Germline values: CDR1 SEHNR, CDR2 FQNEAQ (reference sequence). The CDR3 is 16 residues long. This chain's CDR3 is CASSLGQAVNTGELFF. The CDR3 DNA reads TGTGCCAGCAGCTTAGGTCAAGCGGTGAACACCGGGGAGCTGTTTTTT.

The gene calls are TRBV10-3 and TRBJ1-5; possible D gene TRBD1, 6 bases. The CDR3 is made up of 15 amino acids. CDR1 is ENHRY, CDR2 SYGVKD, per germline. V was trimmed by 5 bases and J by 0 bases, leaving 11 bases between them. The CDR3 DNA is TGTGCCATCAGTTCTGGACAGAATAGCAATCAGCCCCAGCATTTT. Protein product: CAISSGQNSNQPQHF.

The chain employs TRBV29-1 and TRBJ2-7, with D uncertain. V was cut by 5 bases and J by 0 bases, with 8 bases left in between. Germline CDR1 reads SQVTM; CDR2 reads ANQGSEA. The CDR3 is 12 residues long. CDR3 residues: CSVIDGSYEQYF. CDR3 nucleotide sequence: TGCAGCGTTATAGATGGCTCCTACGAGCAGTACTTC.

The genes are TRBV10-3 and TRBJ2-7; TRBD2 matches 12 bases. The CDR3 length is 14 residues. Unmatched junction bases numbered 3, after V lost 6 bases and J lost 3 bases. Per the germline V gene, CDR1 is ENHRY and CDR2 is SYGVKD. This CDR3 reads CAIRELAGGYEQYF. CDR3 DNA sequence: TGTGCCATCAGGGAACTAGCGGGGGGCTACGAGCAGTACTTC.

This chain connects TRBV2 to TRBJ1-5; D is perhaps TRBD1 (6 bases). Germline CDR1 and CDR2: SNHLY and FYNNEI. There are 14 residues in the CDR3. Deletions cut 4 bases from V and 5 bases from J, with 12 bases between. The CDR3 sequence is CASSGGRGDQPQHF. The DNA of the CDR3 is TGTGCCAGCAGTGGGGGCAGGGGAGATCAGCCCCAGCATTTT.

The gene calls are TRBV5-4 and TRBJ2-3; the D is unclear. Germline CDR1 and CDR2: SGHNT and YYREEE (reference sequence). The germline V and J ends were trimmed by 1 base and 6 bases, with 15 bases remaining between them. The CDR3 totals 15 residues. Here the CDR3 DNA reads TGTGCCAGCAGCTTGTTTCCGGGTTCGGTTGATACGCAGTATTTT. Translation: CASSLFPGSVDTQYF.

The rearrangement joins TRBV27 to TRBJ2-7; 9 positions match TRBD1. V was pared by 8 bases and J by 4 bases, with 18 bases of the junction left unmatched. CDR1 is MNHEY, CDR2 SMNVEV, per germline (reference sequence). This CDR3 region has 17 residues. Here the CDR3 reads CASWTGGQGGFIYEQYF. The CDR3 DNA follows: TGTGCCAGCTGGACGGGGGGACAGGGAGGGTTTATATACGAGCAGTACTTC.

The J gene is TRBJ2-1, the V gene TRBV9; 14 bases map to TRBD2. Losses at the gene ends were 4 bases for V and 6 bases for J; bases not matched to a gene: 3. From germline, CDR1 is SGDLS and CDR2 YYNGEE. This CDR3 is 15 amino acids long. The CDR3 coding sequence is TGTGCCAGCAGCCTCGGGACTAGCGGGAGCAATGAGCAGTTCTTC. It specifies CASSLGTSGSNEQFF.

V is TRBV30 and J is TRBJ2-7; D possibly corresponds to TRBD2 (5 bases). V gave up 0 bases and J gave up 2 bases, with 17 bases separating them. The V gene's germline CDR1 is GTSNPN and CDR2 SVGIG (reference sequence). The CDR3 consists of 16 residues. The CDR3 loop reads CAWSVPSGLGTYEQYF. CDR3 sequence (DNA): TGTGCCTGGAGTGTACCAAGCGGCTTAGGAACCTACGAGCAGTACTTC.

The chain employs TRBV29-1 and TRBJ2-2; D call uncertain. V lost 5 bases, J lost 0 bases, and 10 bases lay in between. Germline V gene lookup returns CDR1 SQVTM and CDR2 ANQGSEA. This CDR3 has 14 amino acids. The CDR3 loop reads CSVSPSANTGELFF. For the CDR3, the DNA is TGCAGCGTTTCTCCCTCCGCGAACACCGGGGAGCTGTTTTTT.

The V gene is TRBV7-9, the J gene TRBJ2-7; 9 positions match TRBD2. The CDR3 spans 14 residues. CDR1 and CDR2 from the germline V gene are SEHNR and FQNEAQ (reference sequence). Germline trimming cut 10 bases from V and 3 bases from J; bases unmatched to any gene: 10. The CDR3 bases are TGTGCCACGGAACCAGCGGGAGGTCTCTACGAGCAGTACTTC. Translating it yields CATEPAGGLYEQYF.